A single T cell receptor beta chain is shown here with its context. The data derive from a study of monozygotic twins with inflammatory bowel disease. TCRdb re-called the 5' RACE reads, yielding one record per CDR3 amino acid sequence without DNA. Its listing shows some 440,000 distinct CDR3 sequences. Germline values: CDR1 DFQATT, CDR2 SNEGSKA (reference sequence). The CDR3 is made up of 15 amino acids. This clonotype was sampled from a human donor with ulcerative colitis or Crohn's disease, or a healthy co-twin of an affected twin (not recorded which). The genes are TRBV20-1 and TRBJ2-7; lacking DNA, the TRBD1 call made by TCRdb goes unchecked. Sequencing used blood. CDR3 sequence reads: CSARIYTGAHYEQYF.